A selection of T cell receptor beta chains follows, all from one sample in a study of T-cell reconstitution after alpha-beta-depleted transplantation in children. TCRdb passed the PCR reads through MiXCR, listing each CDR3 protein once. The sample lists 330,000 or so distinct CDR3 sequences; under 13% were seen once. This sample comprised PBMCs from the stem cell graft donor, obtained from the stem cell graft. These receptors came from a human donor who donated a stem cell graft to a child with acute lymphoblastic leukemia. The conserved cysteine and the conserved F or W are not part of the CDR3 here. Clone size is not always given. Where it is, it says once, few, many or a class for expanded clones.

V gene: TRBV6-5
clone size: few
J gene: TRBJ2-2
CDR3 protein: ASSYIPAGVLGTGELF

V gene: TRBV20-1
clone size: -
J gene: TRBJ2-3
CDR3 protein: SANRLPADTQY

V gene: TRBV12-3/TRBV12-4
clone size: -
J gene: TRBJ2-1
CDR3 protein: ASSYPLTGTSGRYNEQF

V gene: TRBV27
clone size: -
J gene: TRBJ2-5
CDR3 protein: ASSSLGGGPRETQY

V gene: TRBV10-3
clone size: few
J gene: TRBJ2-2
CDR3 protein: AISEPGLAARGTGELF

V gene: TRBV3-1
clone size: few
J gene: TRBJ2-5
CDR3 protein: ASSQGGGRVWETQY

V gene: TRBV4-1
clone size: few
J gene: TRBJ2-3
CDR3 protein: ASSRQGRLSTDTQY

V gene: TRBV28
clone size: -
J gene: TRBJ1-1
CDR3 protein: ASTLWRGEENTEAF

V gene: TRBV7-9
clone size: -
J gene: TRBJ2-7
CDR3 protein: ASSFTGGSGEQY

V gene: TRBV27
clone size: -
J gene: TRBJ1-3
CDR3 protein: ASSPQTGSGNTIY

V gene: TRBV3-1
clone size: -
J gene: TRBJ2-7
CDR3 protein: ASSPSGTVPPGEQY

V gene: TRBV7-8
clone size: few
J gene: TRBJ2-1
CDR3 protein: ASSTLGAFGNEQF

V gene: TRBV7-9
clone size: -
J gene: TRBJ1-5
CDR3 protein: ASSRWSSGEKNQPQH

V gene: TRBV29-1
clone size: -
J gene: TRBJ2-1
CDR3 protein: SVEGRGAGGYNEQF

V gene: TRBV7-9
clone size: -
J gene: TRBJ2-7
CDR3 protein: ASSLDSGGWYEQY

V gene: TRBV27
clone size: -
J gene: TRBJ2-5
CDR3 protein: ASSLLLAGGPETQY

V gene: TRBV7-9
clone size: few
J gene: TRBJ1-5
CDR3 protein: ASRPREMGNQPQH

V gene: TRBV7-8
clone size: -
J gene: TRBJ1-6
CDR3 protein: ASSARGPNSPLH

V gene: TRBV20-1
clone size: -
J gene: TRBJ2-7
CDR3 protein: SAREPGSHEQY

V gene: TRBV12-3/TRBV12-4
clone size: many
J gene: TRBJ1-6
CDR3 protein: ASSQRLNSPLH

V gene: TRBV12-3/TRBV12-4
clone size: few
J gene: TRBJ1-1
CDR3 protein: ASSLSGQGGTEAF

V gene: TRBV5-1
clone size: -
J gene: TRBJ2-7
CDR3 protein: ASSLATGKGYEQY

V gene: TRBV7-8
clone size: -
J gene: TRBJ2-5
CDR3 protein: ASSLGGRDRRGETQY

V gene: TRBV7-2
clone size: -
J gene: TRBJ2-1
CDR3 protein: ASSTGGSYNEQF

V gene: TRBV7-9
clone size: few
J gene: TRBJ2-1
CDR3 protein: ASSSRQTGGLYNEQF

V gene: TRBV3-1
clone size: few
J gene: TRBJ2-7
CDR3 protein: ASSQGSFPSSYEQY

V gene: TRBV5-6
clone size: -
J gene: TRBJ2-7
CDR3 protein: ASSQTGTGLSEQY

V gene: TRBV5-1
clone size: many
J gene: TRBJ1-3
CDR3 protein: ASDEGSGNTIY

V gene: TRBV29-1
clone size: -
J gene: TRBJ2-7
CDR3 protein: SVEMGGNYEQY

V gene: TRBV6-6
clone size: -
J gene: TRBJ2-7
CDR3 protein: ASTEWGGGEQY

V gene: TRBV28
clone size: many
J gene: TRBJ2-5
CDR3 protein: ASSSRTKETQY

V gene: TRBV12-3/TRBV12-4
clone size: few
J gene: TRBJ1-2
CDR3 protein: ASSPLRGVLGYT

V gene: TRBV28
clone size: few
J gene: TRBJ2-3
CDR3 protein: ASSLPPERRTDTQY

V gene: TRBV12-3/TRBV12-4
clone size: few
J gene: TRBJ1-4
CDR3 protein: ASIQGGGLSGKLF

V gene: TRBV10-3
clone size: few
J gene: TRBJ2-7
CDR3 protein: AISEERYEQY

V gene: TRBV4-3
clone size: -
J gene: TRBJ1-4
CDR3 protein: ASSQDEGRGEKLF

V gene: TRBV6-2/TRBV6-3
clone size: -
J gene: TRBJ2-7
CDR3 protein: ASSNKDIAQRRAAYEQY

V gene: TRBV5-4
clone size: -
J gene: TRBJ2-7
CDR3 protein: ASSYGLAGSYEQY

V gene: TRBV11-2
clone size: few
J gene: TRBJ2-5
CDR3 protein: ASSPGTSGSRLETQY

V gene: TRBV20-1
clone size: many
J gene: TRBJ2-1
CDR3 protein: SASASGSINEQF

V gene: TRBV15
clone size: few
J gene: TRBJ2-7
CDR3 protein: ATSRDPLVLSSYEQY

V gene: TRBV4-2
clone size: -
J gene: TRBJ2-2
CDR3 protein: ASSQDHEQANTGELF

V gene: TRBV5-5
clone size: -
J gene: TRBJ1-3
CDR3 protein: ASIWADRGLDTIY

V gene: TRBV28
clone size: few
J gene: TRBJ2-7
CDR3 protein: ASSPFRDAAYEQY

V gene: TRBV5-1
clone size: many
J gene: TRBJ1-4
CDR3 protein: ASRYGGAARSTNEKLF

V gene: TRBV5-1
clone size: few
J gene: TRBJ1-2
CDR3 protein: ASSPAGLTDGYT

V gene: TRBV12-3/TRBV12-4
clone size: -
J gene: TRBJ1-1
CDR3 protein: ASSFRGGSHTEAF

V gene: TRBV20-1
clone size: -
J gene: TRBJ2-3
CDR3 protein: SAREGGTDTQY

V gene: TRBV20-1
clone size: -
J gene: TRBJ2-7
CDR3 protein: SASWGRSYEQY

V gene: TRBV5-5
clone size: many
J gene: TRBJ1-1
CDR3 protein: ASSLATGTVNTEAF

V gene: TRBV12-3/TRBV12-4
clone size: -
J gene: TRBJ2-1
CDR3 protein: ASSPITRGHNEQF

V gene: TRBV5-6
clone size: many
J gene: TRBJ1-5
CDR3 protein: ASSLATGDPNQPQH

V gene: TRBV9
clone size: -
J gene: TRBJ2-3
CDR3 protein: ASSVAQDGTYTQY

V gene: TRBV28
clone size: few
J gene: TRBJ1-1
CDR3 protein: ASSQGGRNTEAF

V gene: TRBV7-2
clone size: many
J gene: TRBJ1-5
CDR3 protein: ASSLRLQGDQPQH

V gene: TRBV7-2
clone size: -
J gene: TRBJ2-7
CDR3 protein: ASTYWDRDYEQY

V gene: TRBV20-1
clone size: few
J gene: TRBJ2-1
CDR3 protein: SARTLAAYNEQF

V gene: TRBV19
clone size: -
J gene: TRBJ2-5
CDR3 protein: ASSRNPGQKETQY

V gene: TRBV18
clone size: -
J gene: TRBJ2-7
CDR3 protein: ASSPGSGNSEQY